The 8 T cell receptor beta chains presented below share a single source sample, sequenced in a study of graft-versus-host responses after intestinal transplantation. Each mixed lymphocyte reaction held some 200,000 CFSE-labeled responders and some 200,000 irradiated violet-dye-labeled stimulators. TCRdb's table, derived via immunoSEQ multiplex PCR, lists solely in-frame clones and lacks some. The sample includes approximately 13,000 clones, about 30% of them seen just once. The starting material was alloreactive CD8+ T cells from a mixed lymphocyte reaction culture, obtained before intestinal transplant. Subset defined: CFSE-low proliferating T cells sorted from roughly 6-day pre-transplant mixed lymphocyte reaction (GvH or HvG direction). The receptors here all came from a human patient who received an intestinal transplant.

By share, this clone counts as medium-sized (0.01 to 0.1%). The chain links TRBV2 to TRBJ2-1; 12 bases are shared with TRBD2. V was clipped by 6 bases and J by 6 bases; unmatched bases: 6. Germline CDR1 reads SNHLY; CDR2 reads FYNNEI. There are 15 residues in the CDR3. CDR3 residues: CASSPLAGGPNEQFF. The CDR3 region has the DNA TGTGCCAGCAGCCCGCTAGCGGGGGGGCCCAATGAGCAGTTCTTC.

In its sample, this clone was seen a few times. The chain is built from TRBV5-1 and TRBJ2-1, with D possibly being TRBD2 (5 bases). Germline V lookup: CDR1 SGHRS, CDR2 YFSETQ. The V gene lost 0 bases and the J gene lost 4 bases, with 11 bases spanning the gap. The CDR3 extends over 15 amino acids. The CDR3 sequence: CASSLAGNLYNEQFF. The CDR3 DNA reads as TGCGCCAGCAGCTTGGCCGGGAACCTTTACAATGAGCAGTTCTTC.

In its sample, this clone ranks as medium-sized. The same CDR3 can be traced to other DNA sequences in this sample. The gene calls are TRBV30 and TRBJ2-7, with TRBD1 matching over 8 bases. V was pared by 0 bases and J by 6 bases, with 4 bases of the junction left unmatched. The CDR3 covers 13 residues. Germline loops: CDR1 GTSNPN, CDR2 SVGIG (reference sequence). The CDR3 region has the DNA TGTGCCTGGAGTGTAGACAGGGGTGTCGAGCAGTACTTC. It yields the protein CAWSVDRGVEQYF. The full variable domain, with the rest looked up from reference TRBV30 and TRBJ2-7, is SQTIHQWPATLVQPVGSPLSLECTVEGTSNPNLYWYRQAAGRGLQLLFYSVGIGQISSEVPQNLSASRPQDRQFILSSKKLLLSDSGFYLCAWSVDRGVEQYFGPGTRLTVT.

The chain couples TRBV6-4 to TRBJ1-2; 8 bases line up with TRBD1. After removal of 4 bases from V and 5 bases from J, the junction contained 3 bases not matched to a gene. Germline CDR1 reads MRHNA; CDR2 reads SNTAGT. The CDR3 has 13 residues. CDR3 bases: TGTGCCAGCAGTGCCACAGGGGGATATGGCTACACCTTC. Amino acid sequence: CASSATGGYGYTF.

The chain's CDR3 is CASRTSGGAGTDTQYF. CDR3 DNA: TGCGCCAGCCGGACTAGCGGGGGGGCCGGGACAGATACGCAGTATTTT. J is TRBJ2-3 and V is TRBV5-1, with 15 bases lining up with TRBD2. Germline V lookup: CDR1 SGHRS, CDR2 YFSETQ. V shed 7 bases, J shed 3 bases, and the junction held 6 bases outside the gene matches. The CDR3 runs to 16 residues.

About this clone itself: This sample also contains other DNA sequences that code for the same CDR3. This chain connects TRBV4-1 to TRBJ2-1; TRBD2 matches at 8 bases. Germline V lookup: CDR1 MGHRA, CDR2 YSYEKL. The CDR3 is 17 amino acids. J was trimmed by 3 bases and V by 4 bases; bases with no gene match: 11. CDR3 residues: CASSLQAGGANYNEQFF. Written as DNA, the CDR3 is TGCGCCAGCAGCCTACAGGCGGGGGGAGCTAACTACAATGAGCAGTTCTTC.

About this clone itself: Relative to the germline gene, one junction end is altered; a read error may explain this. This chain connects TRBV13 to TRBJ2-7; the match to TRBD1 covers 7 bases. This CDR3 is 13 amino acids long. Germline CDR1 PRHDT, CDR2 FYEKMQ (reference sequence). The CDR3 coding sequence is TGTGCCAGCAGCCTAGGACAGGCCCGCGAGCAGTACTTC. This sequence encodes CASSLGQAREQYF.

CDR3 in amino acids: CASSLDKGRSTSYNSPLHF. Here the CDR3 DNA reads TGTGCCAGCAGTTTAGACAAAGGGAGATCTACATCCTATAATTCACCCCTCCACTTT. The rearrangement uses TRBV28 and TRBJ1-6; D is unclear. V lost 2 bases and J 1 base, leaving 18 bases between the germline ends. Germline assignment: CDR1 MDHEN and CDR2 SYDVKM. The CDR3 covers 19 residues.